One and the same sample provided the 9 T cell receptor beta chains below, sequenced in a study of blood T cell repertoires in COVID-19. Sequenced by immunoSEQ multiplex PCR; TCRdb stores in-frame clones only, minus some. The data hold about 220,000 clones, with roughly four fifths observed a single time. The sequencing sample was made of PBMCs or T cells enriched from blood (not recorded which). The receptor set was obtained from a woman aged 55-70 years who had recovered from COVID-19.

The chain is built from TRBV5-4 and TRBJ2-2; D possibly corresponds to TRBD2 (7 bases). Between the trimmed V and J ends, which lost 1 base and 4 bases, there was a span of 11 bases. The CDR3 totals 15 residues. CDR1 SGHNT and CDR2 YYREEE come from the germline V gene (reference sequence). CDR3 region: CASSLRGGGTGELFF. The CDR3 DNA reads TGTGCCAGCAGCTTGAGGGGGGGCGGCACCGGGGAGCTGTTTTTT.

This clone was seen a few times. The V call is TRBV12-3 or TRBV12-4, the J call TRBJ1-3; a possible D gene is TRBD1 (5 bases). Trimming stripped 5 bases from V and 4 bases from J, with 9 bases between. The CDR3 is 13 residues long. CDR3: CASSPRTGNTIYF. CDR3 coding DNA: TGTGCCAGCAGTCCCCGGACAGGAAACACCATATATTTT.

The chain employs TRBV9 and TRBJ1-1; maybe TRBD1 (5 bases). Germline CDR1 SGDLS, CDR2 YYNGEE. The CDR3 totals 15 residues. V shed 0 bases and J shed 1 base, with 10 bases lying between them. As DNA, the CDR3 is TGTGCCAGCAGCGTAGGGGACTTCGGGAACACTGAAGCTTTCTTT. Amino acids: CASSVGDFGNTEAFF.

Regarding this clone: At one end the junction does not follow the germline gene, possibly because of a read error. Here the CDR3 reads CSASGGHGHTF. The CDR3 DNA reads as TGCAGTGCTAGTGGGGGGCATGGCCACACCTTC. The V call is TRBV20-1, the J call TRBJ1-2, with TRBD1 as a possible D gene (6 bases). Germline values: CDR1 DFQATT, CDR2 SNEGSKA (reference sequence). The CDR3 totals 11 residues.

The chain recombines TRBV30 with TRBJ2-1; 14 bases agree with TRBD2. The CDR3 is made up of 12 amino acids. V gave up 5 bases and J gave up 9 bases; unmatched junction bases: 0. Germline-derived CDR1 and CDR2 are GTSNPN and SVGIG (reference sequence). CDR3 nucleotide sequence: TGTGCCTGGGGACTAGCGGGGGGTGAGCAGTTCTTC. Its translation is CAWGLAGGEQFF.

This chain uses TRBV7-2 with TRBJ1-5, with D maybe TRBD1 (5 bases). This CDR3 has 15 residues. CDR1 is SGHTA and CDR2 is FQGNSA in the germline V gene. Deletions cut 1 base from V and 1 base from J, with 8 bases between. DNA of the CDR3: TGTGCCAGCAGCTTAGTAGGGGCAAGCAATCAGCCCCAGCATTTT. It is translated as CASSLVGASNQPQHF.

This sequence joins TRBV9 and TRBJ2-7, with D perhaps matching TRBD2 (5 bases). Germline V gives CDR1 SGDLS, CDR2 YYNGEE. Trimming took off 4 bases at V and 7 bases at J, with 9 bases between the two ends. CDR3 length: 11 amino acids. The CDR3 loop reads CASSPRGEQYF. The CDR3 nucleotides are TGTGCCAGCAGCCCCAGAGGGGAGCAGTACTTC.

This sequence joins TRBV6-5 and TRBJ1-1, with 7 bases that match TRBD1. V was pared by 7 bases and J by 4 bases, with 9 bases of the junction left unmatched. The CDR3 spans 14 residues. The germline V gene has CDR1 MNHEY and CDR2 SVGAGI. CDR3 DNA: TGTGCCAGCACCCTGGACAGGTCGCGCACTGAAGCTTTCTTT. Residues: CASTLDRSRTEAFF.

The CDR3 protein is CAIRSPVDTSWDGYTF. As DNA, the CDR3 is TGTGCCATCAGGAGCCCTGTAGACACCTCGTGGGATGGCTACACCTTC. The V call is TRBV10-3, the J call TRBJ1-2; D is undetermined. V was shortened by 6 bases and J by 6 bases, with 23 bases between the two germline ends. Germline CDR1 reads ENHRY; CDR2 reads SYGVKD. This CDR3 comprises 16 residues.